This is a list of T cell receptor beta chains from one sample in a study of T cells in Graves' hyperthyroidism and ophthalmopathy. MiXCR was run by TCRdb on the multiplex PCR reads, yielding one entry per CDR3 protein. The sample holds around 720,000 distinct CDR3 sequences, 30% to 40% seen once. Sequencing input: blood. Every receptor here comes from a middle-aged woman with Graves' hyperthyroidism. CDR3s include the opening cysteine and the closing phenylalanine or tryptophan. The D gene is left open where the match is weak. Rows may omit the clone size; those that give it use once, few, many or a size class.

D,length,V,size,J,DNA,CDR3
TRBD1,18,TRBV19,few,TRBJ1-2,TGTGCCAGTAGTATAGGGACAGGAGAACCCAAAAAGTATTTTGGCTACACCTTC,CASSIGTGEPKKYFGYTF
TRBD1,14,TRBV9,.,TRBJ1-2,TGTGCCAGCACCTTTCAGGGGGGAATCTATGGCTACACCTTC,CASTFQGGIYGYTF
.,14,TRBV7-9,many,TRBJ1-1,TGTGCCAGCAGCCACGACAGCATCTTCACTGAAGCTTTCTTT,CASSHDSIFTEAFF
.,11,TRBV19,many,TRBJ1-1,TGTGCCACCCAGGAGAACACTGAAGCTTTCTTT,CATQENTEAFF
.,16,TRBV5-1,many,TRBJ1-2,TGCGCCAGCAGCTTGGAACCCAGCGCTACCAGCTATGGCTACACCTTC,CASSLEPSATSYGYTF
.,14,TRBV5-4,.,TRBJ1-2,TGTGCCAGCAGCTTGGTGTCAGATAGGTATGGCTACACCTTC,CASSLVSDRYGYTF
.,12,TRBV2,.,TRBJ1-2,TGTGCCAGCAGTCCTCCGGGCAAGGGGTACACCTTC,CASSPPGKGYTF
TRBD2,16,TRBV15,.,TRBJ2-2,TGTGCCACCAGCAGACTAGCGGGGGGGAACACCGGGGAGCTGTTTTTT,CATSRLAGGNTGELFF
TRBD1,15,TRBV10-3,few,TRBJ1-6,TGTGCCACGTCGGACAGGGGCTCGTATAATTCACCCCTCCACTTT,CATSDRGSYNSPLHF
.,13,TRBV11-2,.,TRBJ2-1,TGTGCCAGCAGCCCGATAGAGAGGGTTGAGCAGTTCTTC,CASSPIERVEQFF
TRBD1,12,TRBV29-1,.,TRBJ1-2,TGCAGCACCGAGACAGGGGGCGGTGGCTACACCTTC,CSTETGGGGYTF
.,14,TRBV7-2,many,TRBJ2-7,TGTGCCAGCACCAAGGGGCGGATATCCTACGAGCAGTACTTC,CASTKGRISYEQYF
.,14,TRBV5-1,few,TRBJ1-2,TGCGCCAGCAGCTTGGACAGGGTTAGGAATGGCTACACCTTC,CASSLDRVRNGYTF
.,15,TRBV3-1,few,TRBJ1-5,TGTGCCAGCAGCCAAGGGACAGATAGCAATCAGCCCCAGCATTTT,CASSQGTDSNQPQHF
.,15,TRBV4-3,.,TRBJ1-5,TGCGCCAGCAGCCAAGATTTGAGGGGCAATCAGCCCCAGCATTTT,CASSQDLRGNQPQHF
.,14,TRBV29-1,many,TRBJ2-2,TGCAGCGTTGAGCAGGGGTTGAGGGTCGGGGAGCTGTTTTTT,CSVEQGLRVGELFF
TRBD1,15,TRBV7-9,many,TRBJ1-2,TGTGCCAGCACCGAAAAGAGGACAGGGGAAGATGGCTACACCTTC,CASTEKRTGEDGYTF
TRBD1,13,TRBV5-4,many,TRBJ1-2,TGTGCCAGCAGTCCCGACAGGGCATATGGCTACACCTTC,CASSPDRAYGYTF
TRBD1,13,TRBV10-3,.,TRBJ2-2,TGTGCCACCGAGACAGGGGCCGACGGCGAGCTGTTTTTT,CATETGADGELFF
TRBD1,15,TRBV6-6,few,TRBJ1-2,TGTGCCAGCAGTGACGGAGGACAGGGGGCATATGGCTACACCTTC,CASSDGGQGAYGYTF